The clone carrying this T cell receptor beta chain has a count of ten or more. CDR3 regions were amplified by Arm-PCR using iRepertoire HTBI primers to build TCR beta libraries. TCRdb itself ran the multiplex PCR reads through MiXCR, one entry per CDR3 protein. Here the sample spans roughly 500,000 distinct CDR3 sequences, around a fifth being singletons. This sample stems from a study of regulatory T cells in long-lasting Graves disease. Study-wide context: The definition of persistent Graves' disease was over 5 years of antithyroid drugs with positive TSH receptor antibodies.

The time point is: persistent/refractory GD, antithyroid drugs over 5 years with positive TRAb. RNA extracted from PBMCs served as the sequencing template. EDTA tubes collected roughly 10 milliliters of peripheral blood. The sequence derives from a female donor with Graves disease. The source material was peripheral blood mononuclear cells (PBMCs), sampled when the disease was refractory, from a patient treated with antithyroid drugs.

CDR3 nucleotides: TGTGCCAGCAGCCCCGACACAGACTACGAGCAGTACTTC. This encodes CASSPDTDYEQYF. The V call is TRBV2, the J call TRBJ2-7; D is undetermined. The germline gives CDR1 SNHLY, CDR2 FYNNEI. The CDR3 has 13 amino acids. Trimming stripped 6 bases from V and 3 bases from J, with 12 bases between.